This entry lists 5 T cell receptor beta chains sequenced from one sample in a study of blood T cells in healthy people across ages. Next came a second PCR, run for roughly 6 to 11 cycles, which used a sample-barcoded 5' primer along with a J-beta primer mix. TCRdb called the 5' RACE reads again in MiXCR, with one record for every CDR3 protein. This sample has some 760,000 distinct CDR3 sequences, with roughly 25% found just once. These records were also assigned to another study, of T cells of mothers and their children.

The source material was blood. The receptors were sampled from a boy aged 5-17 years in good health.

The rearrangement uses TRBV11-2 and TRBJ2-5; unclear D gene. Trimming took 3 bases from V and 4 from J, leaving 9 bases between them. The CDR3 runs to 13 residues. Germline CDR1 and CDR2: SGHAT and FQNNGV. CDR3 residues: CASSFVVGETQYF. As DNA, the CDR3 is TGTGCCAGCAGCTTCGTAGTAGGAGAGACCCAGTACTTC.

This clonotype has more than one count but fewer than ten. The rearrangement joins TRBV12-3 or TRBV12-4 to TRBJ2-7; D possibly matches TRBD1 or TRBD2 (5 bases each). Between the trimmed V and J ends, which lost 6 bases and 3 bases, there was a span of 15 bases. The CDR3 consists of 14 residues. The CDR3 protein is CASSIRDRFYEQYF. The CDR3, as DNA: TGTGCCAGCAGCATCCGGGACCGCTTCTACGAGCAGTACTTC.

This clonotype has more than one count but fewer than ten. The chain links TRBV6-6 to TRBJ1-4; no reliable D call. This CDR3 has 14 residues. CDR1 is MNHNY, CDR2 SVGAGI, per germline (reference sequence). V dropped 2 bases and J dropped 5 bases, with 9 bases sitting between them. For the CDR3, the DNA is TGTGCCAGCAGTTACGTCGGGCGGAATGAAAAACTGTTTTTT. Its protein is CASSYVGRNEKLFF.

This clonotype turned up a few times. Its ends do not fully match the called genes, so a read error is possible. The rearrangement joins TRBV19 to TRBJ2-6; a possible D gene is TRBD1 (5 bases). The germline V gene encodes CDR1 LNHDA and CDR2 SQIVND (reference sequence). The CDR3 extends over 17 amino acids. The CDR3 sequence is CASSIEGVSSGANVPTF. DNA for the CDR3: TGTGCCAGTAGTATAGAAGGGGTGAGCTCTGGGGCCAACGTCCCGACTTTC.

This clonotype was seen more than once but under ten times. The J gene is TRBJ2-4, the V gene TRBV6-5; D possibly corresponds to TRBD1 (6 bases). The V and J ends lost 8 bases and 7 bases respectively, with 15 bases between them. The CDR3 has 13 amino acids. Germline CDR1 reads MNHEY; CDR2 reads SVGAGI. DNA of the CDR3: TGTGCCAGCCCCAAGGGGGAAAGGAACATTCAGTACTTC. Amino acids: CASPKGERNIQYF.